What follows is one TCR beta chain and its context. The data were obtained in a study of T cell changes during pregnancy in multiple sclerosis. The table came from immunoSEQ multiplex PCR; TCRdb's copy has only in-frame clones and leaves some out. The sample contains roughly 30,000 clones, about 92% of which appear only once. The V gene's germline CDR1 is MNHEY and CDR2 SMNVEV (reference sequence). V lost 3 bases and J lost 4, with 24 bases in between. CDR3 size: 18 residues. This chain links TRBV27 with TRBJ1-2, with D possibly being TRBD1 (5 bases). This sequence originates from a female donor with multiple sclerosis, enrolled in a pregnancy study. The material was CD4+ T cells from peripheral blood mononuclear cells, obtained in the second trimester of pregnancy. The CDR3 loop reads CASSLRAAGVGRFYGYTF. CDR3 nucleotide sequence: TGTGCCAGCAGTTTGAGGGCCGCGGGGGTTGGGAGATTCTATGGCTACACCTTC.